These 12 T cell receptor beta chains originate from one sample sequenced in a study of OX40 agonist ivuxolimab in advanced cancers. The library was obtained by the immunoSEQ multiplex PCR assay. The table comes from immuneACCESS by way of TCRdb, which keeps in-frame sequences with V and J called. Part of the clones is missing from these tables; in studies checked, under half for an unresolved V gene and the rest for unknown reasons. The sample records 35,000 to 50,000 clones, 86% of which are singletons. About 12% of the sample belongs to the ten largest clones. This specimen consisted of CD4+ or CD8+ T cells sorted from blood, obtained in a trial of the OX40 agonist ivuxolimab. Receptors were obtained from an adult with an advanced solid tumor such as melanoma, head and neck, liver or kidney cancer.

The V gene is TRBV13, the J gene TRBJ2-7, with D unclear. This CDR3 comprises 16 residues. V lost 5 bases and J 3 bases, leaving 20 bases between the germline ends. Germline CDR1 is PRHDT and CDR2 is FYEKMQ (reference sequence). DNA for the CDR3: TGTGCCAGCAGCACCCGCCTCTTGGGCAGAGACTACGAGCAGTACTTC. Protein product: CASSTRLLGRDYEQYF. Drawing the rest from reference TRBV13 and TRBJ2-7, the complete variable domain is AAGVIQSPRHLIKEKRETATLKCYPIPRHDTVYWYQQGPGQDPQFLISFYEKMQSDKGSIPDRFSAQQFSDYHSELNMSSLELGDSALYFCASSTRLLGRDYEQYFGPGTRLTVT.

This chain uses TRBV11-2 with TRBJ1-6; a possible D gene is TRBD1 (5 bases). In germline, CDR1 is SGHAT, CDR2 FQNNGV. Trimming removed 5 bases from V and 0 bases from J, with 20 bases in between. CDR3 length: 19 residues. CDR3 bases: TGTGCCAGCAGCCCCGGCCAGGGCCATAGTAACTCCTATAATTCACCCCTCCACTTT. As protein: CASSPGQGHSNSYNSPLHF.

The chain recombines TRBV7-6 with TRBJ2-5, with 7 bases lining up with TRBD1. V dropped 0 bases and J dropped 2; count of bases not matched to a gene: 15. The germline V gene has CDR1 SGHVS and CDR2 FNYEAQ. The CDR3 sequence is 19 residues long. The CDR3 protein is CASSLAAITGQESQETQYF. In nucleotides, the CDR3 is TGTGCCAGCAGCTTAGCCGCAATTACCGGACAGGAGTCACAAGAGACCCAGTACTTC.

This chain connects TRBV6-6 to TRBJ2-7; TRBD1 agrees at 8 bases. V lost 4 bases to trimming and J lost 7 bases; unmatched junction nucleotides: 3. The CDR3 sequence is 12 residues long. Looked up from germline, CDR1 is MNHNY and CDR2 is SVGAGI (reference sequence). DNA for the CDR3: TGTGCCAGCAGTTGGACAGGGATGGAGCAGTACTTC. Translating gives CASSWTGMEQYF.

The J gene is TRBJ2-5, the V gene TRBV2, with D perhaps TRBD2 (5 bases). The V end lost 2 bases, the J end lost 2 bases, and 9 bases lay between the germline ends. The V gene's germline CDR1 is SNHLY and CDR2 FYNNEI. CDR3 length: 14 amino acids. The CDR3 loop is CASSEPPGQETQYF. The CDR3 DNA is TGTGCCAGCAGTGAACCTCCGGGACAAGAGACCCAGTACTTC.

The rearrangement joins TRBV7-9 to TRBJ1-1; 10 positions agree with TRBD1. Trimming removed 4 bases from V and 3 bases from J; junction bases left unmatched: 5. Germline loops: CDR1 SEHNR, CDR2 FQNEAQ (reference sequence). This CDR3 has 15 residues. The CDR3 region is CASSSPGQGYTEAFF. The CDR3 region has the DNA TGTGCCAGCAGCTCCCCGGGACAGGGGTACACTGAAGCTTTCTTT.

V is TRBV7-3 and J is TRBJ2-7; TRBD1 is a possible D gene (6 bases). The V end lost 6 bases, the J end lost 4 bases, and 19 bases lay between the germline ends. The length of the CDR3 is 15 residues. Germline CDR1 is SGHTA and CDR2 is FQGTGA. Here the CDR3 DNA reads TGTGCCAGCAGTGAATCGCCGGGACACGGATACGAGCAGTACTTC. It codes for CASSESPGHGYEQYF.

The gene calls are TRBV9 and TRBJ2-7, with D perhaps matching TRBD1 or TRBD2 (6 bases each). Per the germline V gene, CDR1 is SGDLS and CDR2 is YYNGEE. The CDR3 contains 15 residues. Trimming removed 0 bases at V and 1 base at J, with 11 bases between. As DNA, the CDR3 is TGTGCCAGCAGCGTAGACCAGGGGAGGTCCTACGAGCAGTACTTC. Translated: CASSVDQGRSYEQYF.

Judged by abundance, this clone is medium-sized. The chain has TRBV6-5 and TRBJ1-2; D might be TRBD1 (5 bases). With 8 bases removed from V and 2 bases from J, the gap between germline ends came to 12 bases. Germline V lookup: CDR1 MNHEY, CDR2 SVGAGI. This CDR3 has 13 residues. As DNA, the CDR3 is TGTGCCAGCGGGACCACCGGGAACTATGGCTACACCTTC. Protein sequence: CASGTTGNYGYTF.

V gene TRBV5-5 combines with J gene TRBJ1-2, with D unresolved. The V end was cut by 5 bases, the J end by 10 bases, with 15 bases between. This CDR3 contains 12 residues. In germline, CDR1 is SGHKS, CDR2 YYEKEE (reference sequence). In DNA, the CDR3 is TGTGCCAGCAGTATAGGCTTAAGCATCTACACCTTC. This sequence encodes CASSIGLSIYTF.

The count of this clone is one. This sequence joins TRBV14 and TRBJ2-3, with D tentatively TRBD1 (6 bases). CDR1 is SGHDN, CDR2 FVKESK, per germline. The CDR3 sequence is 15 residues long. Deletions cut 4 bases from V and 0 bases from J, with 11 bases between. CDR3 in amino acids: CASSLTGTSTDTQYF. The CDR3 DNA is TGTGCCAGCAGCCTCACCGGGACAAGCACAGATACGCAGTATTTT.

The chain couples TRBV6-5 to TRBJ2-7; no reliable D call. The CDR3 covers 15 residues. The V and J ends lost 6 bases and 3 bases respectively, with 18 bases between them. Germline V gene data show CDR1 as MNHEY and CDR2 as SVGAGI. Here the CDR3 reads CASSPPRSPYYEQYF. CDR3 nucleotides: TGTGCCAGCAGCCCCCCCCGGTCCCCCTACTACGAGCAGTACTTC.